These 20 T cell receptor beta chains were all obtained from the same sample, sequenced in a study of shared clonotypes between healthy human individuals. TCRdb keeps only in-frame clones here, not all; method: immunoSEQ multiplex PCR. The table records roughly 2.4 million clones, approximately 95% of them present only once. Sequenced sample: naive CD4+ T cells sorted from blood. Sample subset: CD45RA+ positively selected. The receptors were sampled from a young man in good health.

In regard to this clone: This sample also contains other DNA sequences that code for the same CDR3. The chain joins TRBV10-3 to TRBJ2-7, with no clear D. Germline V CDR1 and CDR2: ENHRY, SYGVKD. The CDR3 is 12 residues long. V was trimmed by 3 bases and J by 3 bases, leaving 6 bases between them. DNA of the CDR3: TGTGCCATCAGTGACGGGTACTACGAGCAGTACTTC. It translates to CAISDGYYEQYF.

The chain joins TRBV5-4 to TRBJ2-1, with TRBD1 identical over 7 bases. Trimming cost V 4 bases and J 10 bases; bases outside gene matches: 8. The CDR3 consists of 13 residues. The V gene's germline CDR1 is SGHNT and CDR2 YYREEE (reference sequence). CDR3 region: CASSLPDRVEQFF. The CDR3 DNA sequence: TGTGCCAGCAGCCTCCCCGACAGGGTAGAGCAGTTCTTC.

The rearrangement links TRBV28 to TRBJ2-5; unclear D gene. The germline gives CDR1 MDHEN, CDR2 SYDVKM. This CDR3 region has 14 residues. Trimming removed 3 bases from V and 2 bases from J, with 10 bases in between. CDR3 region: CASSFSDIQETQYF. The CDR3 DNA is TGTGCCAGCAGTTTCAGTGACATTCAAGAGACCCAGTACTTC.

V usage is TRBV6-5 and J usage is TRBJ1-2, with 7 bases lining up with TRBD1. The CDR3 is made up of 15 amino acids. Germline CDR1 reads MNHEY; CDR2 reads SVGAGI. V dropped 6 bases and J dropped 2; count of bases not matched to a gene: 9. CDR3 sequence reads: CASSRRGTVNYGYTF. The CDR3 DNA is TGTGCCAGCAGCCGCAGGGGGACGGTAAACTATGGCTACACCTTC.

The V and J genes are TRBV10-3 and TRBJ1-1; perhaps TRBD1 as D (6 bases). The CDR3 totals 14 residues. CDR1 is ENHRY, CDR2 SYGVKD, per germline. V was cut by 3 bases and J by 1 base, with 9 bases left in between. The CDR3 bases are TGTGCCATCAGTGATCGGACAGAGAACACTGAAGCTTTCTTT. It yields the protein CAISDRTENTEAFF.

This clone is a singleton in its sample. The chain joins TRBV30 to TRBJ1-2; D is unresolved. V lost 0 bases and J 4 bases, leaving 18 bases between the germline ends. Germline CDR1 GTSNPN, CDR2 SVGIG (reference sequence). The CDR3 loop spans 16 amino acids. CDR3 region: CAWSVFKTAGTYGYTF. CDR3 in DNA: TGTGCCTGGAGTGTATTCAAGACCGCGGGAACCTATGGCTACACCTTC.

The genes are TRBV6-1 and TRBJ2-2; 10 bases are shared with TRBD2. Germline CDR1 and CDR2: MNHNS and SASEGT. Trimming at V came to 1 base and at J to 4 bases, leaving 9 bases not matched to a gene. The CDR3 extends over 18 amino acids. The CDR3 reads CASSEVASGGSGTGELFF. The DNA for the CDR3 is TGTGCCAGCAGTGAAGTCGCTAGCGGGGGATCGGGCACCGGGGAGCTGTTTTTT.

V usage is TRBV30 and J usage is TRBJ2-7; D is uncertain. CDR3 length equals 13 residues. V lost 0 bases and J lost 7, with 13 bases in between. CDR1 is GTSNPN and CDR2 is SVGIG in the germline V gene (reference sequence). The DNA for the CDR3 is TGTGCCTGGAGTGTACAAAAGGCACGGGAGCAGTACTTC. Translated, it gives CAWSVQKAREQYF. Drawing the rest from reference TRBV30 and TRBJ2-7, the complete variable domain is SQTIHQWPATLVQPVGSPLSLECTVEGTSNPNLYWYRQAAGRGLQLLFYSVGIGQISSEVPQNLSASRPQDRQFILSSKKLLLSDSGFYLCAWSVQKAREQYFGPGTRLTVT.

The chain links TRBV5-6 to TRBJ1-2, with TRBD1 as a possible D gene (6 bases). Trimming cost V 3 bases and J 8 bases, with 14 bases left between them. The germline V gene encodes CDR1 SGHDT and CDR2 YYEEEE. This CDR3 is 13 amino acids long. CDR3 nucleotide sequence: TGTGCCAGCAGCTGGCTTCAGGGGCCGGGCTACACCTTC. Amino acids: CASSWLQGPGYTF. Based on the CDR3 plus reference TRBV5-6 and TRBJ1-2, the full variable domain is DAGVTQSPTHLIKTRGQQVTLRCSPKSGHDTVSWYQQALGQGPQFIFQYYEEEERQRGNFPDRFSGHQFPNYSSELNVNALLLGDSALYLCASSWLQGPGYTFGSGTRLTVV.

This chain links TRBV7-2 with TRBJ2-6, with 8 bases aligning to TRBD1. V lost 5 bases to trimming and J lost 0 bases; unmatched junction nucleotides: 3. Per the germline V gene, CDR1 is SGHTA and CDR2 is FQGNSA. The CDR3 consists of 16 residues. Here the CDR3 reads CASSRTGFSGANVLTF. As DNA, the CDR3 is TGTGCCAGCAGCAGGACAGGGTTCTCTGGGGCCAACGTCCTGACTTTC.

This chain uses TRBV7-2 with TRBJ1-3, with D unresolved. This CDR3 is built from 13 residues. Germline loops: CDR1 SGHTA, CDR2 FQGNSA. Trimming left V 7 bases short and J 0 bases short, with 7 bases between. The CDR3 region is CASTLPSGNTIYF. DNA for the CDR3: TGTGCCAGCACCCTACCCTCTGGAAACACCATATATTTT.

This chain uses TRBV2 with TRBJ2-7; D could derive from TRBD1 or TRBD2 (5 bases each). Trimming removed 7 bases from V and 7 bases from J, with 20 bases in between. This CDR3 has 14 amino acids. The germline V gene has CDR1 SNHLY and CDR2 FYNNEI. The CDR3: CASILRVSTSEQYF. In nucleotides, the CDR3 is TGTGCCAGCATCCTCAGGGTTTCCACTAGTGAGCAGTACTTC.

This sequence joins TRBV5-1 and TRBJ1-1; 8 bases fit TRBD1. The CDR3 runs 16 residues. The V segment lost 4 bases and the J segment 0 bases; nucleotides outside the gene matches: 8. Germline V gene sequence: CDR1 SGHRS, CDR2 YFSETQ. The CDR3: CASSKSGGPLNTEAFF. The CDR3 DNA is TGCGCCAGCAGCAAATCAGGGGGCCCCTTGAACACTGAAGCTTTCTTT.

This chain connects TRBV10-2 to TRBJ2-2; D remains unclear. The V end was cut by 2 bases, the J end by 7 bases, with 5 bases between. Germline V gives CDR1 WSHSY, CDR2 SAAADI. This CDR3 spans 12 amino acids. The CDR3 nucleotides are TGCGCCAGCAGTGAGATGGGCGGGGAGCTGTTTTTT. It is translated as CASSEMGGELFF.

The table lists this clone with a few counts. Other DNA sequences in the same sample also yield this CDR3. The V gene is TRBV30, the J gene TRBJ1-5; TRBD1 might be the D (5 bases). The V gene's germline CDR1 is GTSNPN and CDR2 SVGIG (reference sequence). The CDR3 is 13 residues long. V was trimmed by 0 bases and J by 4 bases, leaving 7 bases between them. DNA of the CDR3: TGTGCCTGGAGTGTATCAGGGAATCAGCCCCAGCATTTT. It codes for CAWSVSGNQPQHF.

For this clone: The same CDR3 also results from other DNA sequences found in this sample. The chain carries TRBV6-5 and TRBJ2-7; D may be TRBD2 (6 bases). The CDR3 contains 15 residues. In germline, CDR1 is MNHEY, CDR2 SVGAGI. The V end lost 0 bases, the J end lost 0 bases, and 9 bases lay between the germline ends. The CDR3 spells CASSYSEAGSYEQYF. In DNA, the CDR3 is TGTGCCAGCAGTTACTCGGAAGCGGGCTCCTACGAGCAGTACTTC.

CDR3 coding DNA: TGTGCCAGCAGCTTAGTTATGGGATATAATGAAAAACTGTTTTTT. It is translated as CASSLVMGYNEKLFF. The rearrangement uses TRBV7-2 and TRBJ1-4; D gene uncertain. The length of the CDR3 is 15 residues. V was clipped by 1 base and J by 4 bases, with 10 bases between them. Germline CDR1 SGHTA, CDR2 FQGNSA.

This clone was recorded once. The identical CDR3 is also encoded by other nucleotide sequences in the sample. J is TRBJ2-7 and V is TRBV7-2, with 9 bases that match TRBD2. The CDR3 consists of 14 residues. Germline lookup yields CDR1 SGHTA and CDR2 FQGNSA. Losses at the gene ends were 5 bases for V and 2 bases for J; bases not matched to a gene: 4. CDR3 amino acids: CASSLAGGPYEQYF. The CDR3, as DNA: TGTGCCAGCAGCCTGGCGGGAGGGCCCTACGAGCAGTACTTC.

CDR3 loop: CASSVLSGSSGNTIYF. The CDR3 DNA is TGTGCCAGCAGCGTGTTATCCGGCAGCTCTGGAAACACCATATATTTT. The V and J genes are TRBV9 and TRBJ1-3, with D unresolved. Trimming removed 2 bases at V and 0 bases at J, with 12 bases between. The CDR3 runs to 16 residues. The germline V gene has CDR1 SGDLS and CDR2 YYNGEE. Looking up the rest from reference TRBV9 and TRBJ1-3 gives the full variable domain: DSGVTQTPKHLITATGQRVTLRCSPRSGDLSVYWYQQSLDQGLQFLIQYYNGEERAKGNILERFSAQQFPDLHSELNLSSLELGDSALYFCASSVLSGSSGNTIYFGEGSWLTVV.

As for this clone: This sample includes further DNA sequences coding for the same CDR3. The rearrangement joins TRBV10-1 to TRBJ2-3; D call uncertain. CDR1 is WNHNN, CDR2 SYGVQD, per germline (reference sequence). The CDR3 contains 14 residues. Trimming removed 0 bases from V and 0 bases from J, with 4 bases in between. In DNA, the CDR3 is TGCGCCAGCAGTGAGTCAACGAGCACAGATACGCAGTATTTT. It is translated as CASSESTSTDTQYF.